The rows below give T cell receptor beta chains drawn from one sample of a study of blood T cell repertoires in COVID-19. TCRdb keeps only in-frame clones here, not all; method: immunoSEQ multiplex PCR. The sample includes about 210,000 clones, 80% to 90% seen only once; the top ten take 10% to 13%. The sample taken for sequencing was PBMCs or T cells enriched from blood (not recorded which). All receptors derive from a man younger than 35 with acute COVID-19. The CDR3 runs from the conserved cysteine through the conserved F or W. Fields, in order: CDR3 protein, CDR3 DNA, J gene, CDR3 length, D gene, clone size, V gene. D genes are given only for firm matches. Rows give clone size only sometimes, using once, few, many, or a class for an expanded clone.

CASSPGTVSSYEQYF | TGTGCCAGCAGCCCCGGGACAGTGAGCTCCTACGAGCAGTACTTC | TRBJ2-7 | 15 | TRBD1 | once | TRBV28
CASSSLAGKETQYF | TGTGCCAGCAGCTCACTAGCGGGTAAAGAGACCCAGTACTTC | TRBJ2-5 | 14 | TRBD2 | - | TRBV7-2
CATSDLTGARDNEQFF | TGTGCCACCAGTGACTTGACAGGGGCTCGGGACAATGAGCAGTTCTTC | TRBJ2-1 | 16 | TRBD1 | - | TRBV24-1
CASSQGGGMGYTF | TGTGCCAGCAGCCAAGGCGGGGGCATGGGCTACACCTTC | TRBJ1-2 | 13 | - | - | TRBV3-1/TRBV3-2
CASSLQGRRLYEQYF | TGTGCCAGCAGCTTACAAGGCAGGAGGCTATACGAGCAGTACTTC | TRBJ2-7 | 15 | - | - | TRBV7-8
CASSQVGAGANSPLHF | TGCGCCAGCAGCCAAGTGGGGGCCGGCGCCAATTCACCCCTCCACTTT | TRBJ1-6 | 16 | - | few | TRBV4-1
CATSRDLPPNEQYF | TGTGCCACCAGCAGAGATCTACCTCCCAACGAGCAGTACTTC | TRBJ2-7 | 14 | - | - | TRBV15
CASSHFEASGGQETQYF | TGTGCCAGCAGCCACTTTGAGGCTAGCGGGGGACAAGAGACCCAGTACTTC | TRBJ2-5 | 17 | TRBD2 | - | TRBV3-1/TRBV3-2
CASSLVGRASSYNSPLHF | TGTGCCAGCAGCTTGGTCGGCAGGGCAAGCTCCTATAATTCACCCCTCCACTTT | TRBJ1-6 | 18 | - | once | TRBV5-8
CASSLGGYGYTF | TGTGCCAGCAGCCTCGGAGGGTATGGCTACACCTTC | TRBJ1-2 | 12 | - | - | TRBV3-1/TRBV3-2
CASSRPSGRALEQFF | TGTGCCAGCAGTCGACCTTCCGGGAGGGCCCTTGAGCAGTTCTTC | TRBJ2-1 | 15 | TRBD2 | - | TRBV7-9
CASSYWTGNDEQFF | TGTGCCAGCAGCTATTGGACAGGGAACGATGAGCAGTTCTTC | TRBJ2-1 | 14 | TRBD1 | - | TRBV7-2
CASSEIQGVSNQPQHF | TGTGCCAGCAGTGAAATACAGGGGGTGAGCAATCAGCCCCAGCATTTT | TRBJ1-5 | 16 | TRBD1 | - | TRBV6-1
CASLGWVSTEAFF | TGTGCCAGCCTAGGCTGGGTGAGCACTGAAGCTTTCTTT | TRBJ1-1 | 13 | - | once | TRBV28
CASSIARGSIRGYTF | TGTGCCAGTAGTATAGCACGGGGGTCTATCCGGGGCTACACCTTC | TRBJ1-2 | 15 | - | - | TRBV19
CASSTLAGGPSNEQFF | TGTGCCAGCAGCACCCTAGCGGGAGGGCCTAGTAATGAGCAGTTCTTC | TRBJ2-1 | 16 | TRBD2 | - | TRBV7-6
CASSLAPTGIQETQYF | TGTGCCAGCAGCTTGGCCCCGACAGGGATCCAAGAGACCCAGTACTTC | TRBJ2-5 | 16 | TRBD1 | - | TRBV5-5
CASSFLGQANEQFF | TGTGCCAGCAGTTTCTTGGGGCAAGCCAATGAGCAGTTCTTC | TRBJ2-1 | 14 | - | - | TRBV27
CASSLNHRTGGGTQYF | TGCGCCAGCAGCTTAAACCACCGGACAGGGGGGGGGACCCAGTACTTC | TRBJ2-5 | 16 | TRBD1 | - | TRBV5-1
CASSHKGDRGRGNQPQHF | TGTGCCAGCAGCCACAAAGGGGACAGGGGGCGCGGCAATCAGCCCCAGCATTTT | TRBJ1-5 | 18 | TRBD1 | once | TRBV28
CASSLPGGTYNEQFF | TGTGCCAGCAGCTTACCGGGGGGCACTTACAATGAGCAGTTCTTC | TRBJ2-1 | 15 | - | few | TRBV7-9
CCSFGTVDGYTF | TGCTGCAGTTTCGGGACAGTGGATGGCTACACCTTC | TRBJ1-2 | 12 | TRBD1 | few | TRBV29-1
CASSPPSINTDTQYF | TGTGCCAGCTCACCACCGTCTATTAACACAGATACGCAGTATTTT | TRBJ2-3 | 15 | - | - | TRBV18
CASSGRGQGGFYNEQFF | TGTGCCAGCAGTGGACGGGGACAAGGTGGATTTTACAATGAGCAGTTCTTC | TRBJ2-1 | 17 | - | once | TRBV28
CASSQDLAYSHNEQFF | TGTGCCAGCAGCCAAGATCTAGCGTATTCTCACAATGAGCAGTTCTTC | TRBJ2-1 | 16 | - | - | TRBV3-1/TRBV3-2
CASSLGLAGLSYEQYF | TGTGCCAGCAGCCTCGGACTAGCGGGCCTCTCCTACGAGCAGTACTTC | TRBJ2-7 | 16 | TRBD2 | once | TRBV3-1/TRBV3-2
CASSFEGPHEQYF | TGTGCCAGCAGTTTTGAGGGTCCGCACGAGCAGTACTTC | TRBJ2-7 | 13 | - | once | TRBV12-3/TRBV12-4
CASSGFSYNEQFF | TGTGCCAGCAGCGGGTTCTCATACAATGAGCAGTTCTTC | TRBJ2-1 | 13 | - | - | TRBV19
CASSLGGGPLSGNTIYF | TGTGCCAGCAGCTTAGGGGGGGGGCCCCTCTCTGGAAACACCATATATTTT | TRBJ1-3 | 17 | - | - | TRBV7-9
CASSQEPQGNQPQHF | TGTGCCAGCAGCCAAGAGCCTCAGGGAAACCAGCCCCAGCATTTT | TRBJ1-5 | 15 | - | - | TRBV4-2
CASSWTSGRGYF | TGTGCCAGCAGTTGGACTAGCGGGAGAGGGTATTTT | TRBJ2-3 | 12 | TRBD2 | - | TRBV6-2/TRBV6-3
CASTPSGTYGETQYF | TGTGCCTCCACCCCTAGCGGGACCTACGGGGAGACCCAGTACTTC | TRBJ2-5 | 15 | TRBD2 | - | TRBV30
CASSDSMNTEAFF | TGTGCCAGCAGCGATAGCATGAACACTGAAGCTTTCTTT | TRBJ1-1 | 13 | - | few | TRBV9
CASSQLTPGQGGEKLFF | TGCGCCAGCAGCCAACTTACACCCGGACAGGGGGGTGAAAAACTGTTTTTT | TRBJ1-4 | 17 | TRBD1 | - | TRBV4-1
CASSIQGGGNQPQHF | TGTGCCAGTAGTATTCAGGGTGGGGGCAATCAGCCCCAGCATTTT | TRBJ1-5 | 15 | - | - | TRBV19
CASSSSTGVDTEAFF | TGTGCCAGCAGTTCTAGTACAGGGGTGGACACTGAAGCTTTCTTT | TRBJ1-1 | 15 | TRBD1 | - | TRBV6-2/TRBV6-3
CASSLGGGDYGYTF | TGCGCCAGCAGCTTGGGGGGCGGAGACTATGGCTACACCTTC | TRBJ1-2 | 14 | - | - | TRBV5-1